Here is one T cell receptor (beta chain) with its context. Its antigen is currently not known. The sample holds no much larger clone one base away, and base qualities are not on file. This entry is derived from a study of blood T cell repertoires in COVID-19 (dated by TCRdb to the early 2020s). The study in broad terms: Samples covering the acute and convalescent phases of COVID-19 were provided by collaborators in the United States, Italy and Spain. The prospective study material was composed of cDNA or gDNA derived from T cells, B-cell-depleted T cells, or PBMCs. Deeply sampled blood TCRbeta repertoires from subjects exposed to, actively infected with, or recovered from COVID-19 were included in the dataset. A freely available public database, intended as a resource for researchers studying the immune response to SARS-CoV-2, is where the repertoires were released. The samples were drawn from two sources: the first 160 participants of the ongoing ImmuneRACE study, and fewer than 1,500 subjects contributed by 6 global collaborators. The sample metadata nearly always contained a de-identified subject ID, COVID-19 status, age in years and sex. Where HLA class I and class II types were available, the types were taken from metadata supplied by the sample provider, not from assay-based typing.

On the study overall, not on this receptor specifically: Clinical and demographic metadata were provided uncurated, with the amount varying by source and participant.

TCRbeta CDR3 regions were amplified from genomic DNA using the immunoSEQ Assay, a bias-controlled multiplex PCR. As for the authors' bioinformatics: The number of nucleated cells in each sample was estimated from the amplification of reference gene primers within the assay. To quantify the absolute abundance of each unique TCRbeta CDR3 rearrangement, sequence reads were collapsed and filtered. For each sample, productive Simpson clonality was calculated by taking the square root of Simpson's diversity index across productive rearrangements. TCRdb holds this immuneACCESS table with in-frame rearrangements only. Some clones are missing; in checked studies, unresolved V genes explain under half, and the rest has no known cause. V and J calls and clone size are given by that table; D and trimming were obtained from the DNA. Across this sample there are fewer than 350,000 clones, with around nine tenths seen only once. Of the sample, approximately 9.7% falls within the top ten clones.

A distance of 15 bases separates the germline ends of V and J, which lose 8 bases and 4 bases respectively. Inclusive of the bounding cysteine and phenylalanine, the CDR3 is 14 residues long. Kept here is only the CDR3 DNA, which spans 42 bases and is read in frame from base 1. CDR1 and CDR2, looked up from the germline V gene, are MGHDK and SYGVNS. Collaborating institutions collected whole blood in K2EDTA tubes following their own protocols. For TCRbeta analysis, collaborators shipped samples in one of three forms: frozen whole blood, isolated PBMCs, or DNA extracted from either of those sample types.

The receptor was isolated from a middle-aged man with active or convalescent COVID-19. The chain couples TRBV25-1 to TRBJ2-1; matching of 6 bases hints at TRBD2 as the D gene. The sequencing sample was made of peripheral blood. CDR3 reads: CASRTPGAYNEQFF. The DNA is TGTGCCAGCCGTACTCCGGGAGCATACAATGAGCAGTTCTTC.